This is a list of T cell receptor beta chains from one sample in a study of CD8+ T cells in alopecia areata. Clones were read by immunoSEQ multiplex PCR, and TCRdb kept only the in-frame ones, dropping some. The sample records about 100,000 clones, 60% being singletons. The sample consisted of CD8+ T cells sorted from blood, taken at approximately week 60, from a patient treated with tofacitinib. The origin of the receptors is a human donor with alopecia areata. CDR3s include the opening cysteine and the closing phenylalanine or tryptophan. A D gene is named only where the DNA matches it firmly. Expanded clones get a size class; other rows say once, few or many, or leave the size out.

CDR3 DNA: TGTGCCAGCAGCCAAGGAATCAGGACTCGACCCTACGAGCAGTACTTC
CDR3 protein: CASSQGIRTRPYEQYF
V gene: TRBV4-2
D gene: -
clone size: -
J gene: TRBJ2-7

CDR3 DNA: TGTGCCAGCATTACCGAGGGGAACACTGAAGCTTTCTTT
CDR3 protein: CASITEGNTEAFF
V gene: TRBV11-2
D gene: -
clone size: -
J gene: TRBJ1-1

CDR3 DNA: TGTGCCAGCAGCCCACTAGATCAGCCCCAGCATTTT
CDR3 protein: CASSPLDQPQHF
V gene: TRBV7-9
D gene: -
clone size: -
J gene: TRBJ1-5

CDR3 DNA: TGCGCCAGCAGCCGCAGGTGCGCAGATACGCAGTATTTT
CDR3 protein: CASSRRCADTQYF
V gene: TRBV4-1
D gene: -
clone size: -
J gene: TRBJ2-3

CDR3 DNA: TGTGCCAGCAGCTTCCCGAGTTCTCCGACGAACTCCTACGAGCAGTACTTC
CDR3 protein: CASSFPSSPTNSYEQYF
V gene: TRBV5-6
D gene: -
clone size: -
J gene: TRBJ2-7

CDR3 DNA: TGTGCCAGCAGTTACTCCGGGGAATCCGGGGAGCTGTTTTTT
CDR3 protein: CASSYSGESGELFF
V gene: TRBV6-5
D gene: -
clone size: -
J gene: TRBJ2-2

CDR3 DNA: TGTGCCAGCGACATCAGGGGGCCGGGAGAGACCCAGTACTTC
CDR3 protein: CASDIRGPGETQYF
V gene: TRBV21-1
D gene: -
clone size: few
J gene: TRBJ2-5

CDR3 DNA: TGCAGCGTTGATATGGAACTGGGTGGCTACACCTTC
CDR3 protein: CSVDMELGGYTF
V gene: TRBV29-1
D gene: -
clone size: -
J gene: TRBJ1-2

CDR3 DNA: TGTGCCAGCAGCGTAGTTTCGACAGGAAACACCGGGGAGCTGTTTTTT
CDR3 protein: CASSVVSTGNTGELFF
V gene: TRBV9
D gene: -
clone size: once
J gene: TRBJ2-2

CDR3 DNA: TGTGCCAGCAGCTTGGCGGGCCCTCACGAGGCAATAATGTCCTACGAGCAGTACTTC
CDR3 protein: CASSLAGPHEAIMSYEQYF
V gene: TRBV5-6
D gene: -
clone size: -
J gene: TRBJ2-7

CDR3 DNA: TGTGCCAGTAGTCCCGGGACAGGGGCTCCAGAGCAGTTCTTC
CDR3 protein: CASSPGTGAPEQFF
V gene: TRBV19
D gene: TRBD1
clone size: few
J gene: TRBJ2-1

CDR3 DNA: TGTGCCAGCAGCTTAGTGTCGCGACATAATGAAAAACTGTTTTTT
CDR3 protein: CASSLVSRHNEKLFF
V gene: TRBV7-9
D gene: -
clone size: few
J gene: TRBJ1-4